Each of the 17 T cell receptor beta chains below was sequenced from the same sample in a study of blood T cell repertoires in COVID-19. Profiled with immunoSEQ multiplex PCR; TCRdb holds only in-frame clones, not every one. The profile covers some 320,000 clones, with roughly 90% appearing a single time and roughly 10% taken by the ten largest. The source material was peripheral blood. The receptors shown here come from a woman in her 30s with COVID-19, enrolled during active disease.

This chain connects TRBV5-1 to TRBJ2-3; the D is unclear. The germline V and J ends were trimmed by 5 bases and 0 bases, with 7 bases remaining between them. The length of the CDR3 is 13 residues. Germline CDR1 SGHRS, CDR2 YFSETQ. The CDR3 DNA reads as TGCGCCAGCAGGGCTCCTAGCACAGATACGCAGTATTTT. As protein: CASRAPSTDTQYF.

This chain links TRBV29-1 with TRBJ1-1; no firm D call. CDR1 is SQVTM and CDR2 is ANQGSEA in the germline V gene. The CDR3 spans 12 residues. The V gene lost 2 bases and the J gene lost 7 bases, with 11 bases spanning the gap. The chain's CDR3 is CSVERGSIEAFF. CDR3 DNA sequence: TGCAGCGTTGAAAGAGGGTCGATTGAAGCTTTCTTT.

The chain recombines TRBV5-6 with TRBJ1-1; D unclear. Germline V lookup: CDR1 SGHDT, CDR2 YYEEEE. V lost 2 bases and J 8 bases, leaving 10 bases between the germline ends. The CDR3 runs 12 residues. CDR3 nucleotides: TGTGCCAGCAGCTTATACTATGGGGAAGCTTTCTTT. It is translated as CASSLYYGEAFF.

The chain links TRBV5-4 to TRBJ1-3, with unresolved D. Deletions cut 1 base from V and 0 bases from J, with 8 bases between. Germline CDR1 is SGHNT and CDR2 is YYREEE (reference sequence). This CDR3 is 15 amino acids long. As DNA, the CDR3 is TGTGCCAGCAGCTTGCCGGGGATCTCTGGAAACACCATATATTTT. It yields the protein CASSLPGISGNTIYF.

The rearrangement links TRBV24-1 to TRBJ2-3; D unclear. The germline gives CDR1 KGHDR, CDR2 SFDVKD. The CDR3 extends over 13 amino acids. V shed 5 bases and J shed 4 bases, with 9 bases lying between them. CDR3 DNA sequence: TGTGCCACCAGTGGAGCTGCGGCAGATACGCAGTATTTT. Its protein product is CATSGAAADTQYF.

The chain recombines TRBV29-1 with TRBJ2-5; D not certain. The CDR3 loop spans 11 amino acids. Germline V gives CDR1 SQVTM, CDR2 ANQGSEA. V shed 0 bases and J shed 5 bases, with 4 bases lying between them. The CDR3 region is CSVEDPETQYF. CDR3 DNA: TGCAGCGTTGAAGATCCGGAGACCCAGTACTTC.

The J gene is TRBJ1-6, the V gene TRBV6-2 or TRBV6-3; 9 bases fit TRBD1. Germline CDR1 and CDR2: MNHEY and SVGEGT. This CDR3 is 14 amino acids long. V was pared by 5 bases and J by 7 bases, with 3 bases of the junction left unmatched. The CDR3 sequence is CASSTGGSNSPLHF. The CDR3 DNA reads TGTGCCAGCAGTACAGGGGGCTCAAATTCACCCCTCCACTTT.

On this clone: The junction departs from germline at one end; a sequencing error may be responsible. The chain joins TRBV19 to TRBJ2-1; D unclear. In germline, CDR1 is LNHDA, CDR2 SQIVND (reference sequence). The CDR3 sequence is 16 residues long. For the CDR3, the DNA is TGTGCTACCCCCCCGCCCAGGCACCTATCCTACAGTGAGCAGTTCTTC. This codes for CATPPPRHLSYSEQFF.

The CDR3 DNA is TGTGCCAGCAGCTTACAGGGCCCCGGGGAGCTGTTTTTT. Translating it yields CASSLQGPGELFF. The chain couples TRBV11-1 to TRBJ2-2, with D maybe TRBD1 (5 bases). Germline V CDR1 and CDR2: SGHAT, FQDESV (reference sequence). V dropped 2 bases and J dropped 6 bases, with 7 bases sitting between them. The CDR3 runs to 13 residues. The complete variable domain, with remaining parts taken from reference TRBV11-1 and TRBJ2-2, reads EAEVAQSPRYKITEKSQAVAFWCDPISGHATLYWYRQILGQGPELLVQFQDESVVDDSQLPKDRFSAERLKGVDSTLKIQPAELGDSAMYLCASSLQGPGELFFGEGSRLTVL.

The chain combines TRBV18 with TRBJ1-4; 9 nucleotides match TRBD1. Germline CDR1 and CDR2: KGHSH and LQKENI. J gave up 3 bases and V 8 bases, and 16 bases lay outside the gene matches. This CDR3 region has 18 residues. The CDR3, as DNA: TGTGCCAGCCGCTCCGTCACAGGGGGCGCGAGATCTAATGAAAAACTGTTTTTT. It yields the protein CASRSVTGGARSNEKLFF.

The chain carries TRBV6-5 and TRBJ2-7, with 7 bases fitting TRBD1. J gave up 2 bases and V 2 bases, and 6 bases lay outside the gene matches. The CDR3 length is 15 residues. Germline assignment: CDR1 MNHEY and CDR2 SVGAGI. This CDR3 is CASSYRQGGAYEQYF. Written as DNA, the CDR3 is TGTGCCAGCAGTTACCGACAGGGTGGGGCCTACGAGCAGTACTTC.

The chain links TRBV3-1 (or the pseudogene TRBV3-2) to TRBJ2-3, with 7 positions matching TRBD2. There are 14 residues in the CDR3. The V gene's germline CDR1 is LGHDT and CDR2 YNNKEL (reference sequence). After removal of 5 bases from V and 0 bases from J, the junction contained 2 bases not matched to a gene. The CDR3 sequence: CASSYSGSTDTQYF. CDR3 nucleotide sequence: TGTGCCAGCAGCTATAGCGGGAGCACAGATACGCAGTATTTT.

The chain carries TRBV6-6 and TRBJ1-1; weak D call: TRBD1 (5 bases). Germline CDR1 MNHNY, CDR2 SVGAGI (reference sequence). V lost 6 bases and J lost 1, with 12 bases in between. This CDR3 contains 14 residues. CDR3 coding DNA: TGTGCCAGCAGATTCAGGGTTGGGAACACTGAAGCTTTCTTT. It is translated as CASRFRVGNTEAFF.

The rearrangement uses TRBV18 and TRBJ2-3; 9 bases match TRBD2. Germline CDR1 is KGHSH and CDR2 is LQKENI. This CDR3 comprises 15 residues. Trimming took 0 bases from V and 4 from J; bases not matched to a gene: 2. Written as DNA, the CDR3 is TGTGCCAGCTCACCACCGCTAGCGGGGTCAGATACGCAGTATTTT. Translation: CASSPPLAGSDTQYF.

The CDR3 is CASSYFGDLNTEAFF. The DNA of the CDR3 is TGTGCCAGCAGTTACTTCGGGGATTTGAACACTGAAGCTTTCTTT. V usage is TRBV6-5 and J usage is TRBJ1-1; no definite D call. The V end was cut by 1 base, the J end by 0 bases, with 9 bases between. Germline-derived CDR1 and CDR2 are MNHEY and SVGAGI. CDR3 size: 15 residues.

The chain recombines TRBV6-6 with TRBJ1-2; D is uncertain. Between the trimmed V and J ends, which lost 1 base and 6 bases, there was a span of 6 bases. The CDR3 has 12 amino acids. Germline assignment: CDR1 MNHNY and CDR2 SVGAGI (reference sequence). For the CDR3, the DNA is TGTGCCAGCAGTTACTACGGTAATGGCTACACCTTC. Protein sequence: CASSYYGNGYTF.

The gene calls are TRBV19 and TRBJ1-2; D may be TRBD1 (5 bases). The CDR3 extends over 15 amino acids. Germline V gives CDR1 LNHDA, CDR2 SQIVND (reference sequence). V was pared by 9 bases and J by 4 bases, with 21 bases between. In nucleotides, the CDR3 is TGTGCCAGAAGAGGTCGCGGGGCAGACTCCTATGGCTACACCTTC. Protein sequence: CARRGRGADSYGYTF.